This T cell receptor (beta chain) emerged from a study of shared clonotypes between healthy human individuals. Of note for this clone: Its antigen is undetermined.

This CDR3 is 18 amino acids long. Germline V lookup: CDR1 SGHRS, CDR2 YFSETQ. Trimming cost V 4 bases and J 3 bases; bases outside gene matches: 16. Only in-frame clones appear in the TCRdb table, and some are missing; sequencing was by immunoSEQ multiplex PCR. The data hold about 2.3 million clones, with 85% to 95% observed a single time. Broader study findings: The sole specimen, blood, was sampled, and tissue repertoires likely differ.

The source material was naive CD4+ T cells from PBMCs. The subset here: CD45RA+ positively selected. The sequence came from a man between 18 and 29 years old in good health. Some clones in this sample may be carry-over from other donors' samples. The chain uses TRBV5-1 and TRBJ2-1, with 7 bases aligning to TRBD2. The CDR3 region is CASSADWASGGSYNEQFF. The DNA for the CDR3 is TGCGCCAGCAGCGCAGACTGGGCTAGCGGAGGAAGCTACAATGAGCAGTTCTTC.